A selection of T cell receptor beta chains follows, all from one sample in a study of monozygotic twins with inflammatory bowel disease. TCRdb re-called the 5' RACE reads and catalogs CDR3 proteins one per entry, DNA excluded. This sample's table reports a few hundred thousand distinct CDR3 sequences. Sequenced sample: blood. The receptors were sampled from a human donor with ulcerative colitis or Crohn's disease, or a healthy co-twin of an affected twin (not recorded which). Each CDR3 is given with its conserved first and last residue.

j_call v_call cdr3_aa
TRBJ2-3 TRBV4-3 CASSQGPSGSTDTQYF
TRBJ2-3 TRBV29-1 CSVGWGPRSYF
TRBJ1-5 TRBV20-1 CSARANGQGRFQPQHF
TRBJ1-1 TRBV10-3 CAIRGTGDMNTEAFF
TRBJ2-5 TRBV18 CASSPAASETQYF
TRBJ2-3 TRBV20-1 CSARFPGTGYDRDTQYF
TRBJ2-7 TRBV20-1 CSARDSTSGGSSYEQYF
TRBJ2-1 TRBV5-5 CASSPPGAYNEQFF
TRBJ1-6 TRBV3-1 CASSPRGLGSPLHF
TRBJ1-5 TRBV5-4 CASSRALNQPQHF
TRBJ2-1 TRBV12-3/TRBV12-4 CASSLSLAGFNEQFF
TRBJ2-7 TRBV28 CASSWRGGARYHEQYF
TRBJ2-2 TRBV28 CASVLAGSNTGELFF
TRBJ1-3 TRBV20-1 CSAILPPTGGNTIYF
TRBJ2-2 TRBV13 CASKAGGTTGELFF
TRBJ2-1 TRBV18 CASSPPGSSSYNEQFF
TRBJ2-1 TRBV5-1 CASSSNTGSYNEQFF
TRBJ2-1 TRBV18 CASSPPDGWDEQFF
TRBJ2-5 TRBV5-4 CASSFNQETQYF
TRBJ2-3 TRBV30 CAWSIGLAADTQYF
TRBJ1-4 TRBV11-2 CASSPGTVSAATNEKLFF
TRBJ2-5 TRBV20-1 CSARVQPGLAGGFGKTQYF
TRBJ1-3 TRBV20-1 CSASGRILGNTIYF
TRBJ2-5 TRBV12-3/TRBV12-4 CAISGTSGRGTQYF
TRBJ1-1 TRBV7-2 CASSPRGVSNTEAFF
TRBJ2-7 TRBV5-4 CASSSGGRDAEQYF
TRBJ1-6 TRBV6-1 CASSWDRDNSPLHF
TRBJ2-1 TRBV2 CASKGYNEQFF
TRBJ1-1 TRBV7-8 CASSPRSRAEAFF
TRBJ1-1 TRBV5-4 CASSRGQGSVHTEAFF
TRBJ1-2 TRBV7-9 CASSFSRDRASYTF
TRBJ1-2 TRBV7-2 CASSLQISNYGYTF
TRBJ2-7 TRBV3-1 CASSQNPRGLLSYEQYF
TRBJ1-5 TRBV10-3 CAISEAGGLSNQPQHF
TRBJ1-1 TRBV3-1 CASSLGQGAFTEAFF
TRBJ1-1 TRBV4-3 CASSQGLQNTEAFF
TRBJ1-6 TRBV7-3 CASSLEGASYNSPLHF
TRBJ1-2 TRBV5-1 CASSRGGGASRTTNYGYTF
TRBJ1-5 TRBV19 CASNGGGNQPQHF
TRBJ1-5 TRBV5-1 CASSISGDYNQPQHF
TRBJ1-5 TRBV6-2/TRBV6-3 CASSYWTNQPQHF
TRBJ2-2 TRBV2 CASSGEIGTGELFF
TRBJ1-1 TRBV12-3/TRBV12-4 CASSPTTGGAEAFF